The 21 T cell receptor beta chains below come from one sample, sequenced in a study of T cells in Graves' hyperthyroidism and ophthalmopathy. What was amplified from RNA transcripts were TCR beta CDR3 regions. In the first-round RT-PCR of the TCR CDR3, the HTBI primer set was used. Using its own MiXCR run on the multiplex PCR reads, TCRdb lists one record per CDR3 protein. The sample carries hundreds of thousands of distinct CDR3 sequences, about 15% recorded once. Sequenced sample: blood. The receptors were gathered from a man aged 18 to 35 with Graves' ophthalmopathy.

The rearrangement links TRBV10-3 to TRBJ2-3; D gene unclear. The V gene lost 7 bases and the J gene lost 2 bases, with 10 bases spanning the gap. Germline assignment: CDR1 ENHRY and CDR2 SYGVKD. The CDR3 contains 13 residues. In nucleotides, the CDR3 is TGTGCCATCACCACGACTGCCACAGATACGCAGTATTTT. Translating gives CAITTTATDTQYF.

The sample holds many counts of this clonotype. V and J are TRBV2 and TRBJ2-3; the D is unclear. V lost 4 bases and J lost 0, with 8 bases in between. Germline V gene sequence: CDR1 SNHLY, CDR2 FYNNEI. CDR3 size: 14 residues. This chain's CDR3 is CASSVGRSTDTQYF. In nucleotides, the CDR3 is TGTGCCAGCAGTGTAGGTCGGAGCACAGATACGCAGTATTTT.

V is TRBV27 and J is TRBJ1-6; 12 bases agree with TRBD1. Germline loops: CDR1 MNHEY, CDR2 SMNVEV (reference sequence). This CDR3 has 19 amino acids. V trimming: 8 bases; J trimming: 0 bases; junction bases outside the gene matches: 11. The CDR3: CASGPGTGGPGSYNSPLHF. CDR3 coding DNA: TGTGCCAGCGGGCCCGGGACAGGGGGCCCTGGCTCCTATAATTCACCCCTCCACTTT.

About this clonotype: This may arise from a read error, as a much more abundant clone is one base away. The J gene is TRBJ2-7, the V gene TRBV6-1; 8 bases agree with TRBD1. Germline CDR1 and CDR2: MNHNS and SASEGT. The CDR3 totals 15 residues. CDR3 residues: CASSEPGQGAYEKYF. The CDR3 DNA reads TGCGCCAGCAGTGAGCCCGGACAGGGAGCCTACGAGAAGTACTTC.

CDR3: CASSPNGLAVEQYF. CDR3 bases: TGTGCCAGCAGCCCTAACGGACTAGCAGTCGAGCAGTACTTC. This chain uses TRBV7-2 with TRBJ2-7, with 8 bases aligning to TRBD2. The germline CDR1 and CDR2 sequences are SGHTA and FQGNSA. With 5 bases clipped from V and 6 bases from J, the junction kept 9 bases outside the gene matches. The CDR3 runs 14 residues.

The chain has TRBV4-1 and TRBJ1-2; weak D call: TRBD1 (6 bases). Looked up from germline, CDR1 is MGHRA and CDR2 is YSYEKL. The CDR3 covers 13 residues. Trimming removed 4 bases at V and 8 bases at J, with 14 bases between. This chain's CDR3 is CASSLPTGKGYTF. DNA for the CDR3: TGCGCCAGCAGCCTCCCTACAGGGAAAGGCTACACCTTC.

The sample holds a few counts of this clonotype. The rearrangement joins TRBV7-9 to TRBJ2-1, with 8 bases lining up with TRBD2. CDR1 and CDR2 (germline): SEHNR, FQNEAQ (reference sequence). CDR3 length: 18 amino acids. The J segment lost 2 bases and the V segment lost 1 base, leaving 10 bases of the junction unmatched. The DNA for the CDR3 is TGTGCCAGCAGCTTAGAATCTGGGGCGGGGGGTGCCTACAATGAGCAGTTCTTC. It yields the protein CASSLESGAGGAYNEQFF. The variable domain in full, with the rest retrieved from reference TRBV7-9 and TRBJ2-1, is DTGVSQNPRHKITKRGQNVTFRCDPISEHNRLYWYRQTLGQGPEFLTYFQNEAQLEKSRLLSDRFSAERPKGSFSTLEIQRTEQGDSAMYLCASSLESGAGGAYNEQFFGPGTRLTVL.

This clonotype has at least ten counts. The V gene is TRBV3-1, the J gene TRBJ1-2; the match to TRBD1 covers 7 bases. The CDR3 is 12 residues long. With 1 base clipped from V and 10 bases from J, the junction kept 3 bases outside the gene matches. Germline loops: CDR1 LGHDT, CDR2 YNNKEL (reference sequence). The chain's CDR3 is CASSQGGQPYTF. CDR3 DNA: TGTGCCAGCAGCCAAGGGGGACAGCCCTACACCTTC.

This clonotype was recorded many times. The chain recombines TRBV24-1 with TRBJ2-5; tentative D call: TRBD2 (5 bases). Per the germline V gene, CDR1 is KGHDR and CDR2 is SFDVKD. Between the trimmed V and J ends, which lost 12 bases and 2 bases, there was a span of 21 bases. The CDR3 runs to 15 residues. CDR3 coding DNA: TGTGCCTCTAGCTCAGCGGCAACCGTACAAGAGACCCAGTACTTC. Translating it yields CASSSAATVQETQYF.

The sample holds many counts of this clonotype. This sequence joins TRBV30 and TRBJ2-3; D remains ambiguous. Germline V gene data show CDR1 as GTSNPN and CDR2 as SVGIG (reference sequence). The CDR3 sequence is 11 residues long. V lost 5 bases and J 0 bases, leaving 3 bases between the germline ends. The CDR3: CAWGSTDTQYF. The CDR3 DNA follows: TGTGCCTGGGGCAGCACAGATACGCAGTATTTT. Full variable domain (rest looked up from reference TRBV30 and TRBJ2-3): SQTIHQWPATLVQPVGSPLSLECTVEGTSNPNLYWYRQAAGRGLQLLFYSVGIGQISSEVPQNLSASRPQDRQFILSSKKLLLSDSGFYLCAWGSTDTQYFGPGTRLTVL.

The table lists this clonotype with a few counts. The chain recombines TRBV9 with TRBJ1-3; D call uncertain. The CDR3 consists of 16 residues. Germline V gene data show CDR1 as SGDLS and CDR2 as YYNGEE. V dropped 0 bases and J dropped 3 bases, with 13 bases sitting between them. For the CDR3, the DNA is TGTGCCAGCAGCGTAGCTTCATGGGGAGATGGAAACACCATATATTTT. Protein: CASSVASWGDGNTIYF.

This clonotype was counted ten times or more. The rearrangement joins TRBV5-1 to TRBJ2-1; 7 nucleotides match TRBD2. V dropped 0 bases and J dropped 9; count of bases not matched to a gene: 6. Germline assignment: CDR1 SGHRS and CDR2 YFSETQ. The CDR3 loop spans 14 amino acids. The CDR3 bases are TGCGCCAGCAGCTTGGGGACGGGAGGAGGTGAGCAGTTCTTC. This sequence encodes CASSLGTGGGEQFF.

The sample holds many counts of this clonotype. The junction differs from germline at one of its ends, possibly a read error. The chain recombines TRBV28 with TRBJ2-3; 7 bases align to TRBD1. This CDR3 spans 16 amino acids. The germline V gene has CDR1 MDHEN and CDR2 SYDVKM. CDR3 loop: CASRLGGQLSTDTQYF. DNA of the CDR3: TGTGCCAGCCGTTTAGGGGGACAGCTTAGCACAGATACGCAGTATTTT.

In its sample, this clonotype was seen a few times. The chain has TRBV13 and TRBJ1-2; D is undetermined. CDR3 length: 14 amino acids. Germline assignment: CDR1 PRHDT and CDR2 FYEKMQ (reference sequence). With 5 bases removed from V and 2 bases from J, the gap between germline ends came to 12 bases. The CDR3 DNA is TGTGCCAGCAGCACCAGAGGCGGCAACTATGGCTACACCTTC. It translates to CASSTRGGNYGYTF.

Only a few counts were recorded for this clonotype. The chain combines TRBV6-1 with TRBJ2-5, with 10 bases fitting TRBD1. The V segment lost 11 bases and the J segment 5 bases; nucleotides outside the gene matches: 8. Germline V lookup: CDR1 MNHNS, CDR2 SASEGT. The CDR3 has 13 amino acids. This CDR3 reads CAADRDRGETQYF. The CDR3 nucleotides read TGTGCCGCCGACCGGGACAGGGGTGAGACCCAGTACTTC.

The chain uses TRBV7-9 and TRBJ2-2; D is unresolved. The germline V gene encodes CDR1 SEHNR and CDR2 FQNEAQ (reference sequence). V lost 1 base, J lost 0 bases, and 6 bases lay in between. CDR3 size: 15 residues. The DNA for the CDR3 is TGTGCCAGCAGCTTAGTACGGACGAACACCGGGGAGCTGTTTTTT. It encodes CASSLVRTNTGELFF.

The chain carries TRBV11-2 and TRBJ2-7, with 8 bases identical to TRBD1. Trimming at V came to 5 bases and at J to 4 bases, leaving 13 bases not matched to a gene. This CDR3 is 16 amino acids long. CDR1 SGHAT and CDR2 FQNNGV come from the germline V gene. The CDR3: CASSNGAGGASYEQYF. For the CDR3, the DNA is TGTGCCAGCAGCAACGGGGCAGGGGGCGCAAGTTACGAGCAGTACTTC. Full variable domain (outside the CDR3, taken from reference TRBV11-2 and TRBJ2-7): EAGVAQSPRYKIIEKRQSVAFWCNPISGHATLYWYQQILGQGPKLLIQFQNNGVVDDSQLPKDRFSAERLKGVDSTLKIQPAKLEDSAVYLCASSNGAGGASYEQYFGPGTRLTVT.

This clonotype was observed many times. The J gene is TRBJ2-3, the V gene TRBV20-1; possible D gene TRBD1, 5 bases. CDR1 is DFQATT, CDR2 SNEGSKA, per germline (reference sequence). V shed 3 bases and J shed 0 bases, with 13 bases lying between them. CDR3 length: 15 amino acids. The CDR3 sequence: CSASQPQGSTDTQYF. The CDR3 DNA is TGCAGTGCTAGTCAACCTCAGGGTAGCACAGATACGCAGTATTTT.

Concerning this clonotype: An end of the junction does not agree with germline; a read error may underlie this. V and J are TRBV7-9 and TRBJ1-2; maybe TRBD1 (5 bases). The germline CDR1 and CDR2 sequences are SEHNR and FQNEAQ (reference sequence). CDR3 length: 12 residues. DNA for the CDR3: TGTGCCAGCAGCTTAAAATTAGAGGACAACTCCTTC. It yields the protein CASSLKLEDNSF.

Only one count was recorded for this clonotype. A single base separates this from a much larger clone, so it may be a read error. V gene TRBV10-3 combines with J gene TRBJ2-3, with 9 bases that match TRBD2. Germline lookup yields CDR1 ENHRY and CDR2 SYGVKD. The CDR3 totals 14 residues. CDR3 loop: CATSERTSADTQYF. The CDR3 bases are TGTGCCACCAGTGAGAGGACTAGCGCAGATACGCAGTATTTT.

This clonotype was counted many times. The gene calls are TRBV12-3 or TRBV12-4 and TRBJ2-5, with 9 bases aligning to TRBD1. This CDR3 spans 16 amino acids. J was trimmed by 5 bases and V by 6 bases; bases with no gene match: 13. The CDR3 sequence: CASRGQQGAPLETQYF. The CDR3 DNA reads TGTGCCAGCAGAGGCCAACAGGGGGCGCCCCTGGAGACCCAGTACTTC.